Each of the 13 T cell receptor beta chains below was sequenced from the same sample in a study of cytomegalovirus exposure and HLA in healthy donors. The PCR contained 60 Vbeta and 13 Jbeta primers. Sequencing used immunoSEQ multiplex PCR; TCRdb keeps in-frame clones, though not all of them. This sample carries around 130,000 clones, around 81% of them seen once, and the ten largest clones take 0.7%. The sequencing sample was made of PBMCs. The receptor source for this set is a young man in good health and CMV-seronegative.

The CDR3 bases are TGTGCCAGCAGCTCACGGACAGGGGGAGGTGAAAAACTGTTTTTT. Protein product: CASSSRTGGGEKLFF. The V call is TRBV9, the J call TRBJ1-4, with 10 bases identical to TRBD1. The CDR3 runs to 15 residues. Germline CDR1 SGDLS, CDR2 YYNGEE. With 4 bases clipped from V and 7 bases from J, the junction kept 7 bases outside the gene matches.

The gene calls are TRBV5-1 and TRBJ2-5, with a weak D call TRBD2 (6 bases). Trimming took off 1 base at V and 1 base at J, with 14 bases between the two ends. Germline values: CDR1 SGHRS, CDR2 YFSETQ. CDR3 length: 16 residues. The CDR3 loop reads CASSLIEEGSQETQYF. CDR3 sequence (DNA): TGCGCCAGCAGCTTGATTGAGGAGGGAAGCCAAGAGACCCAGTACTTC.

This clone has just a few counts. This rearrangement joins TRBV6-1 to TRBJ2-2, with 8 bases lining up with TRBD1. Germline V gene sequence: CDR1 MNHNS, CDR2 SASEGT. The CDR3 covers 15 residues. J lost 5 bases, V lost 4 bases, and 6 bases had no gene match. The CDR3 protein is CASSGPGQETGELFF. DNA for the CDR3: TGTGCCAGCAGTGGACCGGGACAGGAGACCGGGGAGCTGTTTTTT.

The rearrangement joins TRBV29-1 to TRBJ2-7, with 7 positions matching TRBD1. J was trimmed by 6 bases and V by 4 bases; bases with no gene match: 9. Germline V gives CDR1 SQVTM, CDR2 ANQGSEA. This CDR3 is built from 13 residues. The CDR3 coding sequence is TGCAGCGTTGTGTCACAGGGGCCGTTCGAGCAGTACTTC. It specifies CSVVSQGPFEQYF.

This clone was found a few times. This chain links TRBV10-3 with TRBJ1-5; D is unclear. Germline V gives CDR1 ENHRY, CDR2 SYGVKD. V lost 3 bases and J 0 bases, leaving 6 bases between the germline ends. The CDR3 is 14 residues long. The CDR3 region has the DNA TGTGCCATCAGTGAAGCGGGTAGCAATCAGCCCCAGCATTTT. Translating gives CAISEAGSNQPQHF.

The gene calls are TRBV15 and TRBJ2-5; possibly TRBD2 for D (5 bases). V lost 4 bases, J lost 5 bases, and 14 bases lay in between. This CDR3 has 14 amino acids. The V gene's germline CDR1 is LNHNV and CDR2 YYDKDF (reference sequence). In DNA form, the CDR3 reads TGTGCCACCAGCACCGGGGTGCCTTTGGAGACCCAGTACTTC. This translates into CATSTGVPLETQYF.

J is TRBJ2-1 and V is TRBV5-1, with 8 nucleotides matching TRBD2. The CDR3 extends over 15 amino acids. Per the germline V gene, CDR1 is SGHRS and CDR2 is YFSETQ. Trimming removed 6 bases from V and 6 bases from J; junction bases left unmatched: 11. The chain's CDR3 is CASTAGGGYFNEQFF. Here the CDR3 DNA reads TGCGCCAGCACGGCGGGCGGGGGGTACTTCAATGAGCAGTTCTTC.

The gene calls are TRBV2 and TRBJ2-6; a possible D gene is TRBD1 (5 bases). Germline assignment: CDR1 SNHLY and CDR2 FYNNEI. This CDR3 is 19 amino acids long. V lost 2 bases to trimming and J lost 1 base, with 18 bases between them. CDR3 sequence reads: CASSEWGSGAMSGANVLTF. The DNA for the CDR3 is TGTGCCAGCAGTGAATGGGGATCTGGGGCGATGTCTGGGGCCAACGTCCTGACTTTC.

This rearrangement joins TRBV19 to TRBJ2-7; perhaps TRBD1 as D (5 bases). The CDR3 spans 15 residues. Per germline, CDR1 LNHDA and CDR2 SQIVND (reference sequence). Trimming stripped 5 bases from V and 4 bases from J, with 18 bases between. The CDR3 sequence is CASSSAKGPQYEQYF. As DNA, the CDR3 is TGTGCCAGTAGTTCCGCCAAGGGGCCCCAGTACGAGCAGTACTTC.

This sequence joins TRBV9 and TRBJ1-4; TRBD1 aligns across 8 bases. The CDR3 spans 14 residues. V was clipped by 4 bases and J by 4 bases; unmatched bases: 3. Germline assignment: CDR1 SGDLS and CDR2 YYNGEE. This CDR3 is CASSRQGINEKLFF. CDR3 sequence (DNA): TGTGCCAGCAGCCGACAGGGGATTAATGAAAAACTGTTTTTT.

This rearrangement joins TRBV7-9 to TRBJ2-1; D might be TRBD2 (6 bases). This CDR3 is built from 17 residues. V lost 5 bases to trimming and J lost 1 base, with 18 bases between them. Germline V gene sequence: CDR1 SEHNR, CDR2 FQNEAQ (reference sequence). CDR3 protein: CASSTRGGARSYNEQFF. The CDR3 DNA reads TGTGCCAGCAGCACTAGGGGCGGGGCCCGTTCCTACAATGAGCAGTTCTTC.

Note on this clone: Relative to the germline gene, one junction end is altered; a read error may explain this. The J gene is TRBJ1-2, the V gene TRBV5-8, with a tentative D call TRBD1 (5 bases). The CDR3 length is 16 residues. Per germline, CDR1 SGHTS and CDR2 YDEGEE. Here the CDR3 DNA reads TGTGCCAGCAACTTGGGACTACAGCCTGGGGTCTATGGCTACACCTTC. It yields the protein CASNLGLQPGVYGYTF. Looking up the rest from reference TRBV5-8 and TRBJ1-2 gives the full variable domain: EAGVTQSPTHLIKTRGQQATLRCSPISGHTSVYWYQQALGLGLQFLLWYDEGEERNRGNFPPRFSGRQFPNYSSELNVNALELEDSALYLCASNLGLQPGVYGYTFGSGTRLTVV.

The chain joins TRBV6-5 to TRBJ1-1; 8 nucleotides match TRBD1. The CDR3 consists of 14 residues. Per germline, CDR1 MNHEY and CDR2 SVGAGI. V was pared by 4 bases and J by 1 base, with 2 bases of the junction left unmatched. The CDR3: CASSLTGENTEAFF. The DNA for the CDR3 is TGTGCCAGCAGTTTGACAGGGGAGAACACTGAAGCTTTCTTT.